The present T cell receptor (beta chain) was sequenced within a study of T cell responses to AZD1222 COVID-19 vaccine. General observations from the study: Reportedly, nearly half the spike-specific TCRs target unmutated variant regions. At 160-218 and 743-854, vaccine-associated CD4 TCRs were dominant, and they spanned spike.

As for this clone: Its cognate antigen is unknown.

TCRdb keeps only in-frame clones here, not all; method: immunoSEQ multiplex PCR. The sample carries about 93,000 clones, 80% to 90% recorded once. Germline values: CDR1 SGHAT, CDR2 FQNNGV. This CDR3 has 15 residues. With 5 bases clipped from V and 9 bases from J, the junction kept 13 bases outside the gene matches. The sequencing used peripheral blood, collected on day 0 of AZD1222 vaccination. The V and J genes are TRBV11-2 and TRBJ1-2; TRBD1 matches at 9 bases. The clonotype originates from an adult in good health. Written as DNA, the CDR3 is TGTGCCAGCAGCCCCCACGGGGACAGGGAGCTCCGCTACACCTTC. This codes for CASSPHGDRELRYTF.